Each of the 22 T cell receptor beta chains below was sequenced from the same sample in a study of T cell responses to AZD1222 COVID-19 vaccine. This table comes from immunoSEQ multiplex PCR, and its TCRdb copy is limited to in-frame clones, with some not included. This sample has fewer than 110,000 clones, with more than 70% found just once. Sequenced here: peripheral blood, sampled 28 days after the second AZD1222 dose. These receptors all come from an adult who received the AZD1222 COVID-19 vaccine.

The gene calls are TRBV30 and TRBJ1-4; 9 nucleotides line up with TRBD1. J was trimmed by 5 bases and V by 2 bases; bases with no gene match: 6. Germline V gives CDR1 GTSNPN, CDR2 SVGIG (reference sequence). This CDR3 has 15 residues. The DNA for the CDR3 is TGTGCCTGGAGTCATATGGGACAGGGAAATGAAAAACTGTTTTTT. It translates to CAWSHMGQGNEKLFF.

This chain links TRBV5-5 with TRBJ2-1; D is undetermined. The V gene's germline CDR1 is SGHKS and CDR2 YYEKEE (reference sequence). Trimming cost V 5 bases and J 2 bases, with 14 bases left between them. The CDR3 runs to 15 residues. CDR3 coding DNA: TGTGCCAGCAGAGTTCAGGCCAGCCCCTACAATGAGCAGTTCTTC. It codes for CASRVQASPYNEQFF.

The V gene is TRBV5-8, the J gene TRBJ2-7, with 7 bases identical to TRBD1. This CDR3 region has 17 residues. The ends lost 4 bases at V and 1 base at J; junction bases unmatched: 14. Per the germline V gene, CDR1 is SGHTS and CDR2 is YDEGEE. CDR3 in amino acids: CASSGSVGAGGSYEQYF. The CDR3 nucleotides read TGTGCCAGCAGCGGCTCCGTTGGGGCAGGGGGATCCTACGAGCAGTACTTC.

The chain carries TRBV5-1 and TRBJ2-5, with 10 bases that match TRBD2. The CDR3 runs to 14 residues. Unmatched junction bases numbered 3, after V lost 3 bases and J lost 4 bases. CDR1 is SGHRS, CDR2 YFSETQ, per germline. The CDR3 region is CASSSSGRRETQYF. CDR3 nucleotide sequence: TGCGCCAGCAGCTCTAGCGGGAGAAGAGAGACCCAGTACTTC.

As DNA, the CDR3 is TGTGCCAGCAGCTTAGCCCCCAGGACGGCCGGGGAGCTGTTTTTT. Translating gives CASSLAPRTAGELFF. V and J are TRBV11-2 and TRBJ2-2, with D hard to call. CDR3 size: 15 residues. V lost 1 base, J lost 6 bases, and 12 bases lay in between. CDR1 SGHAT and CDR2 FQNNGV come from the germline V gene.

This rearrangement joins TRBV7-2 to TRBJ1-1, with 9 bases fitting TRBD1. Trimming at V came to 1 base and at J to 6 bases, leaving 9 bases not matched to a gene. Germline V lookup: CDR1 SGHTA, CDR2 FQGNSA. CDR3 length equals 16 residues. The CDR3 DNA is TGTGCCAGCAGCTTAGACGGGGACAGGGCATGGTCTGAAGCTTTCTTT. Protein: CASSLDGDRAWSEAFF.

The J gene is TRBJ2-6, the V gene TRBV7-2; possibly TRBD1 for D (6 bases). V lost 5 bases and J 0 bases, leaving 11 bases between the germline ends. CDR3 length: 16 residues. Germline-derived CDR1 and CDR2 are SGHTA and FQGNSA. The CDR3: CASSARTASGANVLTF. CDR3 DNA sequence: TGTGCCAGCAGCGCCCGGACAGCCTCTGGGGCCAACGTCCTGACTTTC.

Turning to this clone: One junction end disagrees with the germline gene, perhaps due to a read error. This sequence joins TRBV2 and TRBJ1-1, with D possibly TRBD1 on 5 matching bases. This CDR3 is built from 15 residues. Germline V lookup: CDR1 SNHLY, CDR2 FYNNEI. As DNA, the CDR3 is TGTGCAAGCACAACCGGTCGGGGCCTGAACGCTGAAGCTTTCTTT. As protein: CASTTGRGLNAEAFF.

The chain links TRBV6-4 to TRBJ1-6; no clear D. CDR1 is MRHNA, CDR2 SNTAGT, per germline. This CDR3 has 13 amino acids. Deletions cut 2 bases from V and 6 bases from J, with 5 bases between. CDR3 sequence: CASSDPVNSPLHF. DNA for the CDR3: TGTGCCAGCAGTGACCCCGTTAATTCACCCCTCCACTTT.

This chain joins TRBV7-2 and TRBJ2-1; TRBD2 aligns across 10 bases. Germline loops: CDR1 SGHTA, CDR2 FQGNSA. V gave up 5 bases and J gave up 0 bases; unmatched junction bases: 4. The CDR3 is 16 residues long. The CDR3 DNA sequence: TGTGCCAGCAGCGTAATAGCGGGAGGCTCCTACAATGAGCAGTTCTTC. It specifies CASSVIAGGSYNEQFF.

The V and J genes are TRBV7-9 and TRBJ2-7, with a possible D match to TRBD2 (6 bases). The CDR3 is 14 amino acids. Germline loops: CDR1 SEHNR, CDR2 FQNEAQ (reference sequence). V lost 4 bases, J lost 5 bases, and 15 bases lay in between. CDR3 nucleotide sequence: TGTGCCAGCAGCTCGAGACGACTAGTGAACGAGCAGTACTTC. This translates into CASSSRRLVNEQYF.

The rearrangement joins TRBV3-1 (or the pseudogene TRBV3-2) to TRBJ1-1; perhaps TRBD1 as D (5 bases). Trimming cost V 1 base and J 4 bases, with 13 bases left between them. Germline V gene lookup returns CDR1 LGHDT and CDR2 YNNKEL (reference sequence). This CDR3 is built from 15 residues. As DNA, the CDR3 is TGTGCCAGCAGCCAAGGGGGCGGTGGGGTCACTGAAGCTTTCTTT. It yields the protein CASSQGGGGVTEAFF.

The chain couples TRBV12-3 or TRBV12-4 to TRBJ1-2; the D is unclear. The CDR3 covers 13 residues. The V gene lost 6 bases and the J gene lost 1 base, with 9 bases spanning the gap. The CDR3 region has the DNA TGTGCCAGCAGCCCCCACAGTAACTATGGCTACACCTTC. The encoded protein is CASSPHSNYGYTF.

The chain joins TRBV5-1 to TRBJ1-2; D remains ambiguous. The CDR3 extends over 14 amino acids. Germline values: CDR1 SGHRS, CDR2 YFSETQ. V gave up 4 bases and J gave up 8 bases, with 18 bases separating them. Here the CDR3 reads CASSPGYRPGGYTF. In DNA form, the CDR3 reads TGCGCCAGCAGCCCGGGTTACAGACCGGGGGGCTACACCTTC.

The chain combines TRBV9 with TRBJ2-1, with 7 nucleotides matching TRBD2. Trimming cost V 0 bases and J 10 bases; bases outside gene matches: 10. The germline V gene encodes CDR1 SGDLS and CDR2 YYNGEE. The CDR3 is 15 amino acids. The CDR3: CASSVDQAGIGEQFF. CDR3 DNA: TGTGCCAGCAGCGTAGATCAAGCGGGGATTGGAGAGCAGTTCTTC.

This clone was observed a single time. The V call is TRBV27, the J call TRBJ2-1; TRBD2 matches at 9 bases. This CDR3 comprises 15 residues. The germline gives CDR1 MNHEY, CDR2 SMNVEV (reference sequence). V lost 7 bases, J lost 3 bases, and 7 bases stayed unmatched. CDR3 sequence reads: CASTPAGGLYNEQFF. The CDR3 DNA reads as TGTGCCAGCACCCCGGCGGGGGGGCTCTACAATGAGCAGTTCTTC.

The V call is TRBV28, the J call TRBJ2-7; D call uncertain. V lost 2 bases and J lost 6, with 2 bases in between. Germline lookup yields CDR1 MDHEN and CDR2 SYDVKM. This CDR3 has 10 amino acids. The CDR3 DNA reads as TGTGCCAGCAGTTTACGCGAGCAGTACTTC. Its protein is CASSLREQYF. Filled out from reference TRBV28 and TRBJ2-7, the complete variable domain reads DVKVTQSSRYLVKRTGEKVFLECVQDMDHENMFWYRQDPGLGLRLIYFSYDVKMKEKGDIPEGYSVSREKKERFSLILESASTNQTSMYLCASSLREQYFGPGTRLTVT.

V gene TRBV7-9 combines with J gene TRBJ2-7; TRBD2 matches 12 bases. The CDR3 covers 15 residues. Losses at the gene ends were 5 bases for V and 3 bases for J; bases not matched to a gene: 5. The V gene's germline CDR1 is SEHNR and CDR2 FQNEAQ (reference sequence). Written as DNA, the CDR3 is TGTGCCAGCAGCCCACTAGCGGGGGGCTTCTACGAGCAGTACTTC. Protein sequence: CASSPLAGGFYEQYF.

The rearrangement uses TRBV28 and TRBJ1-2; perhaps TRBD1 as D (6 bases). Per the germline V gene, CDR1 is MDHEN and CDR2 is SYDVKM. CDR3 length: 14 residues. V was cut by 7 bases and J by 5 bases, with 17 bases left in between. CDR3 nucleotides: TGTGCCAGCACCTCCGGAGGGCAGGGGTATGGCTACACCTTC. It translates to CASTSGGQGYGYTF.

The chain joins TRBV5-1 to TRBJ2-7; the D call may be TRBD1 or TRBD2 (5 bases each). CDR1 and CDR2 from the germline V gene are SGHRS and YFSETQ. V was cut by 4 bases and J by 0 bases, with 14 bases left in between. This CDR3 contains 15 residues. CDR3 DNA: TGCGCCAGCAGCCGGGGAGCCAGGGACTCCTACGAGCAGTACTTC. It yields the protein CASSRGARDSYEQYF.

This chain uses TRBV4-3 with TRBJ1-1; possibly TRBD1 for D (6 bases). CDR1 is LGHNA and CDR2 is YSLEER in the germline V gene. The V gene lost 7 bases and the J gene lost 4 bases, with 13 bases spanning the gap. This CDR3 region has 13 residues. The DNA for the CDR3 is TGCGCCAGCAATACAGGGATGGGCACTGAAGCTTTCTTT. Its translation is CASNTGMGTEAFF.

To note about this clone: Within the sample, other DNA sequences also encode this same CDR3. The chain carries TRBV6-2 or TRBV6-3 and TRBJ2-7; D remains ambiguous. The germline V gene encodes CDR1 MNHEY and CDR2 SVGEGT. CDR3 length: 12 amino acids. The germline V and J ends were trimmed by 0 bases and 1 base, with 1 base remaining between them. DNA for the CDR3: TGTGCCAGCAGTTACTCTTCCTACGAGCAGTACTTC. It specifies CASSYSSYEQYF.